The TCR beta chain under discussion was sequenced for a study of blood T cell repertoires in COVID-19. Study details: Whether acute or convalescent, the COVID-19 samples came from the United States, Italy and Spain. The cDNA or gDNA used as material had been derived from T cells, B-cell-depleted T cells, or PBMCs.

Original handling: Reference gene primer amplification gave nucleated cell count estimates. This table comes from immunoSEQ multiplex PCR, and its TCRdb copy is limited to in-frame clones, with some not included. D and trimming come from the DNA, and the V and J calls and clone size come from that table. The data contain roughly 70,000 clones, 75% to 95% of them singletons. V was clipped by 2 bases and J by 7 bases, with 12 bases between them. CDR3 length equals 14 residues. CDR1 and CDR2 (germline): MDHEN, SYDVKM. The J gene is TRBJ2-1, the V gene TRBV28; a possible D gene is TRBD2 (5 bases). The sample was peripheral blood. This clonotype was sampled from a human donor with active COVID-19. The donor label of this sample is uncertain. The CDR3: CASSLAGHGNEQFF. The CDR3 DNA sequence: TGTGCCAGCAGTTTAGCGGGCCATGGGAATGAGCAGTTCTTC.